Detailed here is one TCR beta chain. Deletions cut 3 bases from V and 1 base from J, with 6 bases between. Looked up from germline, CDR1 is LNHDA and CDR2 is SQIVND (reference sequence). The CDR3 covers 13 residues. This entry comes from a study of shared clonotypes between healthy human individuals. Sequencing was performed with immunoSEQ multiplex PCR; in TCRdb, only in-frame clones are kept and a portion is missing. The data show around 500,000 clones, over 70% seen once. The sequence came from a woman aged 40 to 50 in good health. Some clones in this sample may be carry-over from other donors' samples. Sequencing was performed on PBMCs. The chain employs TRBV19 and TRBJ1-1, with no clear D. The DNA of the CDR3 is TGTGCCAGTAGTATTCTTGAGAACACTGAAGCTTTCTTT. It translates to CASSILENTEAFF.